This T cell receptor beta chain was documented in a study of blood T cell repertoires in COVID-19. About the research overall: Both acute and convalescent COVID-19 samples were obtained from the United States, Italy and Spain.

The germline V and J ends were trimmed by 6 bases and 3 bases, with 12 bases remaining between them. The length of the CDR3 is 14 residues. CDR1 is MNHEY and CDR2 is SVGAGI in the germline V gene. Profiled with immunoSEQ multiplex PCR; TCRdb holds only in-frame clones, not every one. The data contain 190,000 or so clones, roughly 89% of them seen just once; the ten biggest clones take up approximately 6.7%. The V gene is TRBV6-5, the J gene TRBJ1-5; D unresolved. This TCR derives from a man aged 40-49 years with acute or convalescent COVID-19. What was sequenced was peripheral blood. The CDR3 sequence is CASSRPGSNQPQHF. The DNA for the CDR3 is TGTGCCAGCAGCCGCCCGGGGTCCAATCAGCCCCAGCATTTT.